This TCR beta chain was recorded in a study of vaccination and CD4 T cells after COVID-19. Researchers used the Oncomine TCR Beta short-read assay to sequence DNA from cultured CD4+ T cells. TCRdb called the PCR reads again in MiXCR, with one record for every CDR3 protein. The sample holds approximately 19,000 distinct CDR3 sequences, 70% seen once. Treatment defined: roughly nine-day PBMC culture with coronavirus spike peptide pools or control peptides (ViraFEST assay). Germline values: CDR1 KGHDR, CDR2 SFDVKD. The V gene end was trimmed by 7 bases and the J gene end by 3 bases; junction bases not matched to a gene: 4. The CDR3 has 14 residues. Comments on this clonotype: Its antigen is still unknown.

The TCR was taken from a human donor who had recovered from COVID-19. This sequence joins TRBV24-1 and TRBJ2-3; 9 bases map to TRBD1. Sequenced: CD4+ T cells from blood, cultured in vitro. This CDR3 reads CATRGTGTTDTQYF. DNA of the CDR3: TGTGCCACCAGGGGGACAGGGACAACAGATACGCAGTATTTT.